This T cell receptor (beta chain) was identified in a study of control samples from healthy donors and cancer patients. Assay: immunoSEQ multiplex PCR; the TCRdb copy retains only in-frame clones and omits some. The sample records 130,000 to 150,000 clones, more than 85% being singletons. The germline V gene has CDR1 SGHDN and CDR2 FVKESK. Trimming cost V 4 bases and J 4 bases; bases outside gene matches: 8. This CDR3 contains 15 residues. Sequencing was carried out using blood. This chain links TRBV14 with TRBJ2-7, with 9 nucleotides matching TRBD2. The TCR was taken from a man aged 30 to 45 in good health. This CDR3 reads CASSRTGTSLYEQYF. CDR3 nucleotides: TGTGCCAGCAGCCGAACCGGGACTAGCTTGTACGAGCAGTACTTC.